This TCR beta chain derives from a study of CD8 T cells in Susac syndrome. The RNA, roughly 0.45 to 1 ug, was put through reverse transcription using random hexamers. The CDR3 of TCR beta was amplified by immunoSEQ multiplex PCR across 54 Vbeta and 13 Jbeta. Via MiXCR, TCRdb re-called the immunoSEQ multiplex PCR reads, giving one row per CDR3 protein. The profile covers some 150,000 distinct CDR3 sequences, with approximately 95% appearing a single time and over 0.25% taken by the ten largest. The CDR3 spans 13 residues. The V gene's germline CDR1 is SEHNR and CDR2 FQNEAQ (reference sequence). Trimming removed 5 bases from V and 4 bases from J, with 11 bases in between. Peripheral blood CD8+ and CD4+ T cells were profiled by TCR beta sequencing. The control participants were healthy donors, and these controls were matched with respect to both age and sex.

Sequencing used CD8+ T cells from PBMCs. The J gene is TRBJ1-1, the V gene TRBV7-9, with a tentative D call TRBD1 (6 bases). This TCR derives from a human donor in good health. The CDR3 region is CASSRQGTTEAFF. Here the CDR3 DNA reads TGTGCCAGCAGCCGTCAGGGGACCACTGAAGCTTTCTTT. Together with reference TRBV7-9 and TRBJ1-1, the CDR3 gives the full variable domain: DTGVSQNPRHKITKRGQNVTFRCDPISEHNRLYWYRQTLGQGPEFLTYFQNEAQLEKSRLLSDRFSAERPKGSFSTLEIQRTEQGDSAMYLCASSRQGTTEAFFGQGTRLTVV.